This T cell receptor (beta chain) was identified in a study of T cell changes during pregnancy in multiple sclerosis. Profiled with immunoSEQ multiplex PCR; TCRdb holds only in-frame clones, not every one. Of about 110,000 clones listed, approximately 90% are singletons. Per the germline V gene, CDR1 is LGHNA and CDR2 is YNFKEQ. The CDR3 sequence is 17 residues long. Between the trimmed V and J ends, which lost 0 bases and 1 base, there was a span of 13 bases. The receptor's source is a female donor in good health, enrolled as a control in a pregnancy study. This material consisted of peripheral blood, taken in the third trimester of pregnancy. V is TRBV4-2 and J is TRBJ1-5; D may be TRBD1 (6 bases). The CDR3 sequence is CASSQEGTRRSNQPQHF. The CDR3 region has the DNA TGTGCCAGCAGCCAAGAAGGGACAAGAAGGAGCAATCAGCCCCAGCATTTT.